One and the same sample provided the 13 T cell receptor beta chains below, sequenced in a study of blood T cell repertoires in COVID-19. Sequencing was performed with immunoSEQ multiplex PCR; in TCRdb, only in-frame clones are kept and a portion is missing. The table lists fewer than 250,000 clones, just over 85% of them singletons. Sequencing was carried out using peripheral blood. Receptors were obtained from a man aged 50 or older with acute or convalescent COVID-19.

The chain employs TRBV7-6 and TRBJ2-1; TRBD2 agrees at 13 bases. Per germline, CDR1 SGHVS and CDR2 FNYEAQ. After removal of 2 bases from V and 9 bases from J, the junction contained 4 bases not matched to a gene. CDR3 length: 15 residues. This CDR3 is CASSLMTSGGSEQFF. The CDR3 DNA reads TGTGCCAGCAGCTTAATGACTAGCGGGGGGTCTGAGCAGTTCTTC.

The genes are TRBV6-5 and TRBJ2-3; the D gene is possibly TRBD2 (6 bases). The CDR3 length is 15 residues. The V end was cut by 2 bases, the J end by 2 bases, with 11 bases between. CDR1 is MNHEY and CDR2 is SVGAGI in the germline V gene. The CDR3 loop is CASSYGAGPTDTQYF. CDR3 nucleotide sequence: TGTGCCAGCAGTTACGGTGCGGGACCCACAGATACGCAGTATTTT.

The genes are TRBV7-2 and TRBJ2-2; tentative D call: TRBD1 (5 bases). The germline V gene encodes CDR1 SGHTA and CDR2 FQGNSA. Between the trimmed V and J ends, which lost 5 bases and 5 bases, there was a span of 15 bases. The CDR3 spans 15 residues. The CDR3 here is CASSRGRQGTGELFF. DNA of the CDR3: TGTGCCAGCAGCCGCGGACGGCAGGGTACCGGGGAGCTGTTTTTT.

The genes are TRBV11-2 and TRBJ2-3; 8 nucleotides match TRBD1. V was pared by 5 bases and J by 2 bases, with 18 bases of the junction left unmatched. The length of the CDR3 is 19 residues. The germline V gene encodes CDR1 SGHAT and CDR2 FQNNGV. CDR3 DNA sequence: TGTGCCAGCAGCAAACACCAGCGGACAGGGCCAGGGGACACAGATACGCAGTATTTT. Translated: CASSKHQRTGPGDTDTQYF. Based on the CDR3 plus reference TRBV11-2 and TRBJ2-3, the full variable domain is EAGVAQSPRYKIIEKRQSVAFWCNPISGHATLYWYQQILGQGPKLLIQFQNNGVVDDSQLPKDRFSAERLKGVDSTLKIQPAKLEDSAVYLCASSKHQRTGPGDTDTQYFGPGTRLTVL.

V is TRBV30 and J is TRBJ2-7, with no clear D. With 8 bases removed from V and 2 bases from J, the gap between germline ends came to 10 bases. CDR1 and CDR2 (germline): GTSNPN, SVGIG (reference sequence). This CDR3 has 11 residues. CDR3 sequence: CAGRQAYEQYF. CDR3 DNA: TGTGCCGGTCGACAAGCCTACGAGCAGTACTTC.

V is TRBV7-6 and J is TRBJ1-6, with a tentative D call TRBD1 (5 bases). Germline CDR1 and CDR2: SGHVS and FNYEAQ. V was clipped by 2 bases and J by 8 bases, with 19 bases between them. The CDR3 runs to 17 residues. CDR3 amino acids: CASSLRQGPIRDSPLHF. The CDR3 coding sequence is TGTGCCAGCAGCTTAAGGCAGGGCCCTATCCGTGATTCACCCCTCCACTTT.

The genes are TRBV12-3 or TRBV12-4 and TRBJ1-1; D is unclear. V shed 7 bases and J shed 1 base, with 10 bases lying between them. This CDR3 is 13 amino acids long. CDR3 DNA sequence: TGTGCCAGCACCTGGGCCGCGAACACTGAAGCTTTCTTT. Its translation is CASTWAANTEAFF.

The genes are TRBV19 and TRBJ1-2; no firm D call. Germline CDR1 and CDR2: LNHDA and SQIVND (reference sequence). Trimming shortened V by 3 bases and J by 1 base, and 12 bases separated the two germline ends. CDR3 length: 15 amino acids. The CDR3 loop reads CASSISGTLNYGYTF. In nucleotides, the CDR3 is TGTGCCAGTAGTATTTCGGGTACACTTAACTATGGCTACACCTTC.

The rearrangement uses TRBV10-2 and TRBJ1-5, with D unclear. Germline values: CDR1 WSHSY, CDR2 SAAADI. The CDR3 has 13 residues. V lost 2 bases and J 3 bases, leaving 5 bases between the germline ends. The CDR3 coding sequence is TGCGCCAGCAGTGAGAACACCAATCAGCCCCAGCATTTT. Its translation: CASSENTNQPQHF.

The chain is built from TRBV6-6 and TRBJ1-2; D is perhaps TRBD1 (6 bases). V was clipped by 6 bases and J by 4 bases, with 12 bases between them. Germline CDR1 reads MNHNY; CDR2 reads SVGAGI (reference sequence). The CDR3 spans 13 residues. The chain's CDR3 is CASSVGQSYGYTF. As DNA, the CDR3 is TGTGCCAGCAGCGTCGGACAGTCCTATGGCTACACCTTC.

This clone was seen a few times. This sequence joins TRBV11-2 and TRBJ2-3; 7 bases match TRBD1. The germline CDR1 and CDR2 sequences are SGHAT and FQNNGV. This CDR3 region has 16 residues. Losses at the gene ends were 5 bases for V and 2 bases for J; bases not matched to a gene: 10. CDR3 loop: CASSGQGQLNTDTQYF. For the CDR3, the DNA is TGTGCCAGCAGCGGCCAGGGACAGCTTAACACAGATACGCAGTATTTT.

The chain is built from TRBV6-5 and TRBJ1-2; possible D gene TRBD1, 5 bases. This CDR3 has 12 amino acids. In germline, CDR1 is MNHEY, CDR2 SVGAGI. V lost 8 bases, J lost 5 bases, and 12 bases lay in between. The CDR3 protein is CASATGGYGYTF. CDR3 DNA: TGTGCCAGCGCCACGGGGGGTTATGGCTACACCTTC.

This sequence joins TRBV9 and TRBJ1-6; maybe TRBD1 (6 bases). V lost 9 bases, J lost 7 bases, and 14 bases lay in between. CDR3 length: 13 residues. Per germline, CDR1 SGDLS and CDR2 YYNGEE. CDR3 sequence: CATSTGSNSPLHF. The DNA of the CDR3 is TGTGCCACCTCAACAGGGTCGAATTCACCCCTCCACTTT.